What follows are 25 T cell receptor beta chains derived from one specimen sequenced in a study of radiation and T cells in renal cell carcinoma. The assay was immunoSEQ multiplex PCR, and TCRdb's table has in-frame clones only and misses some. The table records 95,000 or so clones, 75% to 90% of them present only once. Time point defined: baseline pretreatment blood. The sample's treatment: 15 Gy SBRT to primary tumor, nephrectomy 4 weeks later. Sample: blood, taken from a patient whose treatment included radiotherapy and nephrectomy. These receptors all come from a man aged 45-65 years with renal cell carcinoma.

The CDR3 DNA reads as TGTGCCACCGCGCGGCAGGCAGGGCGTCGGGATGAGCAGTTCTTC. Protein product: CATARQAGRRDEQFF. The rearrangement links TRBV19 to TRBJ2-1; possibly TRBD1 for D (5 bases). Germline loops: CDR1 LNHDA, CDR2 SQIVND (reference sequence). The V and J ends lost 10 bases and 8 bases respectively, with 24 bases between them. The CDR3 has 15 residues.

The chain couples TRBV4-1 to TRBJ1-1, with 7 nucleotides matching TRBD1. CDR1 is MGHRA and CDR2 is YSYEKL in the germline V gene. V was pared by 0 bases and J by 10 bases, with 11 bases of the junction left unmatched. This CDR3 region has 15 residues. The CDR3 bases are TGCGCCAGCAGCCAAGAAGGGAACAGGGGAAAGCGAGCTTTCTTT. Translation gives CASSQEGNRGKRAFF.

Turning to this clone: Compared with germline, one end of the junction differs, possibly owing to a read error. The chain links TRBV7-7 to TRBJ2-3; TRBD2 matches 15 bases. The CDR3 sequence is 17 residues long. Per the germline V gene, CDR1 is SSHAT and CDR2 is FNYEAQ (reference sequence). CDR3 in amino acids: CASSLGTSGRSTDTQYF. The CDR3 region has the DNA TGTGCTAGCAGCTTAGGGACTAGCGGGAGGAGCACAGATACGCAGTATTTT.

The chain combines TRBV18 with TRBJ2-5; no clear D gene. Per germline, CDR1 KGHSH and CDR2 LQKENI. The CDR3 consists of 14 residues. Trimming took 1 base from V and 2 from J, leaving 8 bases between them. CDR3 coding DNA: TGTGCCAGCTCACCACAGGGCGAACAAGAGACCCAGTACTTC. Translated: CASSPQGEQETQYF.

Here the CDR3 DNA reads TGTGCCAGCAGCTTAATCGCCAACAATGAGCAGTTCTTC. Translation: CASSLIANNEQFF. V is TRBV11-2 and J is TRBJ2-1; no firm D call. Between the trimmed V and J ends, which lost 2 bases and 5 bases, there was a span of 7 bases. Germline lookup yields CDR1 SGHAT and CDR2 FQNNGV. CDR3 length: 13 residues. Together with reference TRBV11-2 and TRBJ2-1, the CDR3 gives the full variable domain: EAGVAQSPRYKIIEKRQSVAFWCNPISGHATLYWYQQILGQGPKLLIQFQNNGVVDDSQLPKDRFSAERLKGVDSTLKIQPAKLEDSAVYLCASSLIANNEQFFGPGTRLTVL.

The chain uses TRBV14 and TRBJ2-2; D is perhaps TRBD2 (6 bases). V lost 2 bases, J lost 7 bases, and 17 bases lay in between. This CDR3 spans 16 amino acids. Germline assignment: CDR1 SGHDN and CDR2 FVKESK. CDR3 amino acids: CASSQSGPFGIGELFF. Here the CDR3 DNA reads TGTGCCAGCAGCCAAAGCGGGCCCTTCGGGATCGGGGAGCTGTTTTTT.

This sequence joins TRBV4-3 and TRBJ2-3; 16 nucleotides align to TRBD2. Germline lookup yields CDR1 LGHNA and CDR2 YSLEER. The V and J ends lost 2 bases and 1 base, in that order; junction bases with no gene match: 6. The CDR3 runs 19 residues. The chain's CDR3 is CASSQPGTSGGAGTDTQYF. Here the CDR3 DNA reads TGCGCCAGCAGCCAACCCGGGACTAGCGGGGGGGCCGGCACAGATACGCAGTATTTT.

The genes are TRBV5-4 and TRBJ2-7, with 12 bases fitting TRBD2. Per germline, CDR1 SGHNT and CDR2 YYREEE (reference sequence). The CDR3 runs to 17 residues. V lost 3 bases and J lost 0; bases outside the gene matches: 7. The CDR3 sequence is CASSSGGLAGSSYEQYF. The DNA for the CDR3 is TGTGCCAGCAGCTCCGGAGGACTAGCGGGGAGCTCCTACGAGCAGTACTTC.

V and J are TRBV5-4 and TRBJ2-7, with TRBD1 matching over 8 bases. Germline CDR1 SGHNT, CDR2 YYREEE (reference sequence). Trimming removed 4 bases from V and 4 bases from J; junction bases left unmatched: 4. The CDR3 loop spans 13 amino acids. The CDR3 DNA sequence: TGTGCCAGCAGCGCAGACAGGGGTTACGAGCAGTACTTC. Encoded protein: CASSADRGYEQYF. Using reference TRBV5-4 and TRBJ2-7 for the parts outside the CDR3, the full variable domain is ETGVTQSPTHLIKTRGQQVTLRCSSQSGHNTVSWYQQALGQGPQFIFQYYREEENGRGNFPPRFSGLQFPNYSSELNVNALELDDSALYLCASSADRGYEQYFGPGTRLTVT.

A few counts support this clone. The chain employs TRBV5-4 and TRBJ1-2; TRBD1 agrees at 7 bases. V was pared by 4 bases and J by 8 bases, with 8 bases of the junction left unmatched. CDR1 is SGHNT and CDR2 is YYREEE in the germline V gene (reference sequence). The CDR3 contains 13 residues. The CDR3, as DNA: TGTGCCAGCAGCACGGACAGGTTGAGAGGCTACACCTTC. As protein: CASSTDRLRGYTF.

V and J are TRBV9 and TRBJ2-1, with D perhaps being TRBD1 or TRBD2 (5 bases each). The CDR3 loop spans 15 amino acids. Germline values: CDR1 SGDLS, CDR2 YYNGEE. Trimming took 4 bases from V and 1 from J, leaving 12 bases between them. CDR3 DNA sequence: TGTGCCAGCAGCCCCAGGGAGAAATCCTACAATGAGCAGTTCTTC. This encodes CASSPREKSYNEQFF.

The chain carries TRBV27 and TRBJ1-5; no clear D gene. V lost 2 bases and J 2 bases, leaving 4 bases between the germline ends. The CDR3 spans 13 residues. Germline V gene lookup returns CDR1 MNHEY and CDR2 SMNVEV (reference sequence). The CDR3 DNA is TGTGCCAGCAGTTTACAGGGCAATCAGCCCCAGCATTTT. This codes for CASSLQGNQPQHF.

This chain connects TRBV5-1 to TRBJ2-5, with 8 positions matching TRBD2. Trimming removed 4 bases from V and 2 bases from J; junction bases left unmatched: 4. From germline, CDR1 is SGHRS and CDR2 YFSETQ. The CDR3 has 14 residues. CDR3 protein: CASSEIAGQETQYF. For the CDR3, the DNA is TGCGCCAGCAGCGAGATAGCGGGACAAGAGACCCAGTACTTC.

The CDR3 loop reads CASSLALAGGPGDEQFF. DNA for the CDR3: TGTGCCAGCAGCTTGGCCCTAGCGGGAGGGCCCGGGGATGAGCAGTTCTTC. V usage is TRBV5-4 and J usage is TRBJ2-1, with 12 bases matching TRBD2. CDR3 length: 17 amino acids. Germline V gene sequence: CDR1 SGHNT, CDR2 YYREEE (reference sequence). Trimming cost V 0 bases and J 8 bases; bases outside gene matches: 9.

The chain is built from TRBV5-1 and TRBJ1-1, with D unresolved. V was shortened by 7 bases and J by 3 bases, with 16 bases between the two germline ends. This CDR3 comprises 14 residues. The V gene's germline CDR1 is SGHRS and CDR2 YFSETQ. The CDR3 spells CASEPSPSDTEAFF. CDR3 DNA sequence: TGCGCCAGCGAACCCTCCCCATCGGACACTGAAGCTTTCTTT. The complete variable domain, with remaining parts taken from reference TRBV5-1 and TRBJ1-1, reads KAGVTQTPRYLIKTRGQQVTLSCSPISGHRSVSWYQQTPGQGLQFLFEYFSETQRNKGNFPGRFSGRQFSNSRSEMNVSTLELGDSALYLCASEPSPSDTEAFFGQGTRLTVV.

The rearrangement joins TRBV15 to TRBJ2-1; D may be TRBD1 (6 bases). Germline V gene data show CDR1 as LNHNV and CDR2 as YYDKDF (reference sequence). The V end lost 0 bases, the J end lost 3 bases, and 9 bases lay between the germline ends. The length of the CDR3 is 15 residues. CDR3 coding DNA: TGTGCCACCAGCAGAGATCCAGGGGTCTACAATGAGCAGTTCTTC. Protein: CATSRDPGVYNEQFF. Drawing the rest from reference TRBV15 and TRBJ2-1, the complete variable domain is DAMVIQNPRYQVTQFGKPVTLSCSQTLNHNVMYWYQQKSSQAPKLLFHYYDKDFNNEADTPDNFQSRRPNTSFCFLDIRSPGLGDTAMYLCATSRDPGVYNEQFFGPGTRLTVL.

The V and J genes are TRBV19 and TRBJ1-1; D possibly corresponds to TRBD1 (6 bases). Germline assignment: CDR1 LNHDA and CDR2 SQIVND (reference sequence). CDR3 length: 16 residues. V dropped 7 bases and J dropped 3 bases, with 21 bases sitting between them. The DNA of the CDR3 is TGTGCCAGTATTCCCTACGGGGAGGGGGAGTACACTGAAGCTTTCTTT. It codes for CASIPYGEGEYTEAFF.

V usage is TRBV6-1 and J usage is TRBJ1-4; D is possibly TRBD1 (5 bases). Trimming removed 2 bases at V and 6 bases at J, with 13 bases between. CDR3 length equals 15 residues. The germline gives CDR1 MNHNS, CDR2 SASEGT. CDR3 coding DNA: TGTGCCAGCAGTGAAACTCGGGTGGGGGATGAAAAACTGTTTTTT. Translating gives CASSETRVGDEKLFF.

V gene TRBV10-3 combines with J gene TRBJ2-5; D gene unclear. Germline V gene lookup returns CDR1 ENHRY and CDR2 SYGVKD. This CDR3 is built from 12 residues. Trimming took 11 bases from V and 2 from J, leaving 12 bases between them. The CDR3 nucleotides read TGTGCCTCACGGGCGGAACAAGAGACCCAGTACTTC. This translates into CASRAEQETQYF.

The rearrangement links TRBV5-1 to TRBJ2-7, with TRBD2 matching over 10 bases. The CDR3 length is 15 residues. The V gene end was trimmed by 4 bases and the J gene end by 0 bases; junction bases not matched to a gene: 4. Germline assignment: CDR1 SGHRS and CDR2 YFSETQ. The CDR3, as DNA: TGCGCCAGCAGCCTGGGACTAGCGCTCTCCTACGAGCAGTACTTC. Translated, it gives CASSLGLALSYEQYF.

This chain uses TRBV6-6 with TRBJ1-2, with a tentative D call TRBD1 (6 bases). CDR3 length: 16 residues. In germline, CDR1 is MNHNY, CDR2 SVGAGI (reference sequence). The germline V and J ends were trimmed by 6 bases and 5 bases, with 22 bases remaining between them. CDR3 DNA: TGTGCCAGCAGCCAAACGGCCGGGACAAGTTCATATGGCTACACCTTC. It yields the protein CASSQTAGTSSYGYTF.

This chain joins TRBV5-1 and TRBJ1-1; TRBD1 is a possible D gene (5 bases). CDR3 length: 14 residues. With 4 bases removed from V and 4 bases from J, the gap between germline ends came to 14 bases. Per the germline V gene, CDR1 is SGHRS and CDR2 is YFSETQ. This CDR3 reads CASSPGAGPTEAFF. For the CDR3, the DNA is TGCGCCAGCAGCCCCGGCGCAGGGCCCACTGAAGCTTTCTTT.

This clone was detected only once. As DNA, the CDR3 is TGCGCCAGCAGCCAAGCGGGGGGCGCCTACGAGCAGTACTTC. This codes for CASSQAGGAYEQYF. The rearrangement links TRBV4-1 to TRBJ2-7, with D perhaps TRBD2 (7 bases). Looked up from germline, CDR1 is MGHRA and CDR2 is YSYEKL. The V gene lost 1 base and the J gene lost 2 bases, with 9 bases spanning the gap. The CDR3 runs to 14 residues.

The chain is built from TRBV5-4 and TRBJ2-2; D gene ambiguous. V was pared by 0 bases and J by 4 bases, with 10 bases between. The CDR3 consists of 15 residues. The germline CDR1 and CDR2 sequences are SGHNT and YYREEE (reference sequence). CDR3: CASSLEDRATGELFF. The CDR3 region has the DNA TGTGCCAGCAGCTTGGAAGATAGGGCCACCGGGGAGCTGTTTTTT.

In its sample, this clone was seen once. The junction departs from germline at one end; a sequencing error may be responsible. The chain combines TRBV7-7 with TRBJ2-2, with D possibly being TRBD2 (6 bases). Germline CDR1 reads SSHAT; CDR2 reads FNYEAQ (reference sequence). The CDR3 consists of 16 residues. The CDR3 DNA is TGTGCTAGCAGCTTAGCCGGCGGGATTAACACCGGGGAGCTGTTTTTT. This encodes CASSLAGGINTGELFF.